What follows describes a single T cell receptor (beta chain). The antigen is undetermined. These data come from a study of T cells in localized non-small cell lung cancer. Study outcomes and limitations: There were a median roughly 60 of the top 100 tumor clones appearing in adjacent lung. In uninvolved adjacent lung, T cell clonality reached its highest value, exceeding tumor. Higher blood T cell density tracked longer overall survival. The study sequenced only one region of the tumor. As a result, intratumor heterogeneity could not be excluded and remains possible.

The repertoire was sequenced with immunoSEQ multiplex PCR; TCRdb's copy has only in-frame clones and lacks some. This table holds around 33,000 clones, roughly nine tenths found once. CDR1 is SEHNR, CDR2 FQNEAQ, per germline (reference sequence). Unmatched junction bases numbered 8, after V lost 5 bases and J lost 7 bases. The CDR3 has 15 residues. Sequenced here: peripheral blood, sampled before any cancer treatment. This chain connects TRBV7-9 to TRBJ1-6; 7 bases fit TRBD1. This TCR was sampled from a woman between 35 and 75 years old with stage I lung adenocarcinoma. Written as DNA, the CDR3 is TGTGCCAGCAGCCATGACAGGGTGGGGAATTCACCCCTCCACTTT. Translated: CASSHDRVGNSPLHF.